The 22 T cell receptor beta chains presented below share a single source sample, sequenced in a study of T cell clonality in common variable immunodeficiency. Broader study findings: Fewer deletions and N-nucleotide insertions were reportedly seen in common variable immunodeficiency TCR beta sequences.

The antigens of these receptors remain unknown. Sequencing was performed with immunoSEQ multiplex PCR; in TCRdb, only in-frame clones are kept and a portion is missing. The table lists around 24,000 clones, with no singletons. Sequenced sample: peripheral blood mononuclear cells. All receptors derive from a human donor with common variable immunodeficiency.

This clone was counted at least ten times. Incomplete CDR3 DNA: TGTGCCAGCAGTGGCTGGGGACAGGGAGCCTACGAG. It encodes CASSGWGQGAYE. The CDR3, in full, reads CASSGWGQGAYEQYF. This chain joins TRBV6-1 and TRBJ2-7; TRBD1 matches 9 bases. The CDR3 end is not reached by the read, which stops 3 residues before it; the germline J gene fills it in. V dropped 4 bases and J dropped 2; count of bases not matched to a gene: 6. Germline CDR1 and CDR2: MNHNS and SASEGT. This CDR3 comprises 15 residues.

This clone has ten or more counts. The read ends 3 residues before the CDR3 terminus; that terminus is restored from the germline J gene. V usage is TRBV20-1 and J usage is TRBJ2-2; 12 bases fit TRBD1. Looked up from germline, CDR1 is DFQATT and CDR2 is SNEGSKA (reference sequence). The CDR3 loop spans 17 amino acids. The junction had 10 bases not matched to a gene; V was cut back by 2 bases and J by 6 bases. The sequenced part of the CDR3 DNA is TGCAGTGCTAGAATCCCCGGGACAGGGGGCGCGTCCGGGGAG. Amino acids: CSARIPGTGGASGE. The full-length CDR3 reads as CSARIPGTGGASGELFF.

This clone was counted a few times. The CDR3 end lies 3 residues beyond the end of the read and is filled in from the germline J gene. The gene calls are TRBV5-1 and TRBJ2-1; 14 nucleotides line up with TRBD2. With 7 bases clipped from V and 4 bases from J, the junction kept 13 bases outside the gene matches. This CDR3 has 18 amino acids. Germline CDR1 SGHRS, CDR2 YFSETQ. Here the CDR3 reads CASRLGTSGSPGYNEQFF. The CDR3 bases that were read are TGCGCCAGCCGGCTCGGGACTAGCGGGAGCCCAGGGTACAATGAG.

This clone was detected a few times. The read gets to within 3 residues of the CDR3 end, and the germline J gene fills in the rest. The chain links TRBV19 to TRBJ2-5; 9 bases agree with TRBD1. Germline assignment: CDR1 LNHDA and CDR2 SQIVND (reference sequence). This CDR3 region has 14 residues. The V and J ends lost 3 bases and 4 bases, in that order; junction bases with no gene match: 3. CDR3 bases read: TGTGCCAGTAGTATGGGGACAGGGTCAGAGACC. The encoded protein is CASSMGTGSET. The entire CDR3 is CASSMGTGSETQYF.

A note on this clone: The CDR3 end lies 3 residues beyond the end of the read and is filled in from the germline J gene. This sequence joins TRBV10-2 and TRBJ2-7; no reliable D call. The V end lost 7 bases, the J end lost 0 bases, and 13 bases lay between the germline ends. The CDR3 is 14 amino acids. The germline V gene encodes CDR1 WSHSY and CDR2 SAAADI. This CDR3 reads CASKVGPSSYEQYF. The covered CDR3 bases are TGCGCCAGCAAGGTAGGGCCGAGCTCCTACGAG.

This clone was observed a handful of times. The DNA ends 3 residues before the CDR3 does, and the rest of the CDR3 is filled in from the germline J gene. The chain joins TRBV30 to TRBJ1-3, with D unclear. In germline, CDR1 is GTSNPN, CDR2 SVGIG (reference sequence). Trimming pared 1 base from V and 4 bases from J, leaving 11 bases between. CDR3 length: 14 amino acids. CDR3 sequence: CAWSEGNAGNTIYF. The covered CDR3 bases are TGTGCCTGGAGTGAGGGCAATGCGGGAAACACC.

Turning to this clone: The observed sequence ends 3 residues before the CDR3 terminus, with the missing tail filled in from the germline J gene. J is TRBJ2-1 and V is TRBV18; 7 bases fit TRBD1. V shed 3 bases and J 4 bases; nucleotides not matched to a gene: 12. The CDR3 covers 17 residues. Germline CDR1 is KGHSH and CDR2 is LQKENI. CDR3 DNA (partial): TGTGCCAGCTCACCGCTTAGAGAGGGGGCGAATTACAATGAG. It yields the protein CASSPLREGANYNE. The complete CDR3 sequence is CASSPLREGANYNEQFF. The full variable domain, completed using reference TRBV18 and TRBJ2-1, is NAGVMQNPRHLVRRRGQEARLRCSPMKGHSHVYWYRQLPEEGLKFMVYLQKENIIDESGMPKERFSAEFPKEGPSILRIQQVVRGDSAAYFCASSPLREGANYNEQFFGPGTRLTVL.

This clone was picked up many times. CDR3 DNA, as far as it was read: TGTGCCAGTAGTGCGGCGGGGGTAAATACCGGGGAG. It codes for CASSAAGVNTGE. The complete CDR3 sequence is CASSAAGVNTGELFF. The chain carries TRBV19 and TRBJ2-2, with TRBD2 matching over 7 bases. Read sequence stops 3 residues before the CDR3 end, and the germline J gene provides the missing end. The V gene's germline CDR1 is LNHDA and CDR2 SQIVND (reference sequence). The CDR3 length is 15 residues. After removal of 5 bases from V and 5 bases from J, the junction contained 8 bases not matched to a gene.

This clone was counted only a few times. An end of the junction differs from the germline gene, which may be a read error. The missing CDR3 end, 3 residues past where the read stops, is filled in from the germline J gene. The rearrangement links TRBV18 to TRBJ1-4; possible D gene TRBD1, 5 bases. The CDR3 is made up of 14 amino acids. The V gene's germline CDR1 is KGHSH and CDR2 LQKENI. Incomplete CDR3 DNA: TGTGCCAGCTCACGACAGCCAACTAAGGAAAAA. Translating gives CASSRQPTKEK. In full, the CDR3 is CASSRQPTKEKLFF.

Worth noting for this clone: The DNA ends 3 residues before the CDR3 does, and the rest of the CDR3 is filled in from the germline J gene. The chain couples TRBV5-1 to TRBJ1-1, with D possibly matching TRBD1 (5 bases). This CDR3 contains 14 residues. Trimming pared 3 bases from V and 5 bases from J, leaving 14 bases between. Germline CDR1 and CDR2: SGHRS and YFSETQ. Incomplete CDR3 DNA: TGCGCCAGCAGCTCGGGAGACAGTTATACTGAA. Translated: CASSSGDSYTE. The CDR3 as a whole reads CASSSGDSYTEAFF.

About this clone itself: The read ends 3 residues early relative to the CDR3; the germline J gene fills the gap. The V gene is TRBV7-6, the J gene TRBJ2-7, with TRBD1 matching 11 bases. The V gene end was trimmed by 3 bases and the J gene end by 2 bases; junction bases not matched to a gene: 0. Germline CDR1 is SGHVS and CDR2 is FNYEAQ. The CDR3 sequence is 14 residues long. The sequenced part of the CDR3 DNA is TGTGCCAGCAGCTTGGACAGGGGGCCCTACGAG. Translation: CASSLDRGPYE. The entire CDR3 is CASSLDRGPYEQYF.

This clone has a handful of counts. The CDR3 bases that were read are TGCAGTGCTAGTCGGACAGCAACTAATGAAAAA. Encoded protein: CSASRTATNEK. In full, the CDR3 is CSASRTATNEKLFF. The rearrangement joins TRBV20-1 to TRBJ1-4; TRBD1 might be the D (6 bases). The sequenced fragment ends 3 residues before the CDR3 boundary, so the rest is inferred from the germline J gene. V lost 3 bases and J lost 0, with 8 bases in between. Germline V gene lookup returns CDR1 DFQATT and CDR2 SNEGSKA (reference sequence). The CDR3 consists of 14 residues.

In this sample, this clone turned up many times. Read sequence stops 3 residues before the CDR3 end, and the germline J gene provides the missing end. V is TRBV7-3 and J is TRBJ2-1; 7 positions agree with TRBD1. The CDR3 is 17 residues long. Trimming removed 5 bases from V and 2 bases from J; junction bases left unmatched: 12. Germline values: CDR1 SGHTA, CDR2 FQGTGA. CDR3 residues: CASSPSLTGSPYNEQFF. The CDR3 bases that were read are TGTGCCAGCAGCCCTAGCCTGACAGGGAGCCCCTACAATGAG.

This clone has just a few counts. Sequencing ends 3 residues short of the CDR3 end; the germline J gene provides the rest. The gene calls are TRBV7-8 and TRBJ1-1; a possible D gene is TRBD1 (5 bases). The CDR3 loop spans 14 amino acids. Germline V lookup: CDR1 SGHVS, CDR2 FQNEAQ. Trimming left V 1 base short and J 4 bases short, with 10 bases between. CDR3: CASSLGGTLTEAFF. The CDR3 bases that were read are TGTGCCAGCAGCTTAGGCGGGACTCTCACTGAA. Full variable domain (outside the CDR3, taken from reference TRBV7-8 and TRBJ1-1): GAGVSQSPRYKVAKRGQDVALRCDPISGHVSLFWYQQALGQGPEFLTYFQNEAQLDKSGLPSDRFFAERPEGSVSTLKIQRTQQEDSAVYLCASSLGGTLTEAFFGQGTRLTVV.

This clone has ten or more counts. Read sequence stops 3 residues before the CDR3 end, and the germline J gene provides the missing end. V gene TRBV5-1 combines with J gene TRBJ2-3, with 8 bases lining up with TRBD1. The CDR3 totals 14 residues. CDR1 and CDR2 (germline): SGHRS, YFSETQ. J lost 5 bases, V lost 4 bases, and 6 bases had no gene match. The DNA read from the CDR3 is TGCGCCAGCAGCGCAGGACAGGGAGGAGATACG. It is translated as CASSAGQGGDT. The complete CDR3 protein is CASSAGQGGDTQYF.

In this sample, this clone turned up a few times. Read data end 3 residues before the CDR3 end; the end is taken from the germline J gene. This chain connects TRBV2 to TRBJ2-5, with 7 bases identical to TRBD1. CDR1 is SNHLY and CDR2 is FYNNEI in the germline V gene. This CDR3 spans 15 amino acids. Unmatched junction bases numbered 9, after V lost 6 bases and J lost 2 bases. The part of the CDR3 DNA that was read is TGTGCCAGCAGGGAGACCGGGACAGAACAAGAGACC. This gives the protein CASRETGTEQET. The entire CDR3 is CASRETGTEQETQYF.

To note about this clone: Sequencing ends 3 residues short of the CDR3 end; the germline J gene provides the rest. V and J are TRBV6-2 or TRBV6-3 and TRBJ2-6; D is uncertain. Trimming cost V 5 bases and J 0 bases, with 8 bases left between them. The V gene's germline CDR1 is MNHEY and CDR2 SVGEGT. The CDR3 contains 15 residues. CDR3 residues: CASSQRGSGANVLTF. The sequenced part of the CDR3 DNA is TGTGCCAGCAGTCAGCGCGGCTCTGGGGCCAACGTC.

As to this clone: Sequencing ends 3 residues short of the CDR3 end; the germline J gene provides the rest. The chain uses TRBV2 and TRBJ1-2, with 12 bases identical to TRBD1. This CDR3 contains 17 residues. Trimming removed 2 bases from V and 7 bases from J; junction bases left unmatched: 11. Germline V gives CDR1 SNHLY, CDR2 FYNNEI. Incomplete CDR3 DNA: TGTGCCAGCAGTGAAATCTTTGGGACAGGGGGCGGCTTTGGC. Amino acids: CASSEIFGTGGGFG. The full CDR3 is CASSEIFGTGGGFGYTF.

Note on this clone: The read comes to an end 3 residues before the CDR3 does, leaving the germline J gene to fill in the end. The J gene is TRBJ1-1, the V gene TRBV7-9; D gene unclear. CDR1 and CDR2 from the germline V gene are SEHNR and FQNEAQ (reference sequence). The V end lost 6 bases, the J end lost 1 base, and 9 bases lay between the germline ends. The CDR3 has 13 residues. Incomplete CDR3 DNA: TGTGCCAGCAGTCTTACACGGAACACTGAA. This encodes CASSLTRNTE. The full CDR3 protein is CASSLTRNTEAFF.

With respect to this clone: The CDR3 goes on 3 residues after the read ends, and that part is filled in from the germline J gene. The chain recombines TRBV5-4 with TRBJ2-7, with D possibly being TRBD1 (5 bases). The V end was cut by 1 base, the J end by 3 bases, with 14 bases between. Germline lookup yields CDR1 SGHNT and CDR2 YYREEE (reference sequence). The CDR3 is 15 amino acids. The CDR3 spells CASSLPDSSFYEQYF. The sequenced CDR3 bases are TGTGCCAGCAGCTTGCCCGACAGCTCATTCTACGAG.

In regard to this clone: Sequencing ends 3 residues short of the CDR3 end; the germline J gene provides the rest. The rearrangement links TRBV2 to TRBJ2-5; possibly TRBD1 for D (5 bases). The length of the CDR3 is 13 residues. V was cut by 8 bases and J by 2 bases, with 12 bases left in between. The germline CDR1 and CDR2 sequences are SNHLY and FYNNEI. The chain's CDR3 is CASRWTNQETQYF. Partial CDR3 DNA: TGTGCCAGCCGGTGGACAAATCAAGAGACC.

In this sample, this clone turned up many times. The CDR3 end is not reached by the read, which stops 3 residues before it; the germline J gene fills it in. V and J are TRBV20-1 and TRBJ2-4, with 7 bases lining up with TRBD1. CDR3 length: 14 residues. V shed 3 bases and J 1 base; nucleotides not matched to a gene: 3. CDR1 is DFQATT and CDR2 is SNEGSKA in the germline V gene (reference sequence). The CDR3 DNA, read in part, is TGCAGTGCTAGTGCGACAGGGGCCAAAAACATT. Translated, it gives CSASATGAKNI. The whole CDR3 protein reads CSASATGAKNIQYF.